Listed below are T cell receptor beta chains from one sample, sequenced in a study of T cells after yellow fever vaccination. One entry per CDR3 protein, called by TCRdb with MiXCR from the 5' RACE reads. The sample carries 250,000 to 300,000 distinct CDR3 sequences, 13% recorded once. The sequences come from CD4+ T cells sorted from PBMCs, collected 45 days after the yellow fever booster vaccination. The source is a man aged 25 to 40 who received the YFV17D yellow fever vaccine. Each CDR3 is given with its conserved first and last residue. The D gene is left open where the match is weak. Size is omitted from some rows. Given values are once, few, many or a class for expanded clones.

v_gene	abundance	d_gene	j_gene	CDR3nt	CDR3aa
TRBV12-3/TRBV12-4	few	TRBD1	TRBJ2-3	TGTGCCAGCAGCAGGGGGCATTCAGATACGCAGTATTTT	CASSRGHSDTQYF
TRBV10-1	-	-	TRBJ2-2	TGCGCCAGCAGCCCGCACCTCAGGGCAGCCAATCCCACCGGGGAGCTGTTTTTT	CASSPHLRAANPTGELFF
TRBV20-1	-	-	TRBJ1-5	TGCAGTGCTAGAGACGGTCCAGAGCAGCCCCAGCATTTT	CSARDGPEQPQHF
TRBV5-5	few	-	TRBJ1-3	TGTGCCAGCAGCTTGGTGGGGTTATCTGGAAACACCATATATTTT	CASSLVGLSGNTIYF
TRBV20-1	few	-	TRBJ2-7	TGCAGTGCTAGTGTCGGCGAGCAGTACTTC	CSASVGEQYF
TRBV3-1	-	TRBD1	TRBJ2-3	TGTGCCAGCAGCCAGGCGACAGGGGGCACGAGGAATACGCAGTATTTT	CASSQATGGTRNTQYF
TRBV20-1	few	TRBD1	TRBJ2-2	TGCAGTGCTAGACCGGGACAGGGGTACACCGGGGAGCTGTTTTTT	CSARPGQGYTGELFF
TRBV18	few	TRBD1	TRBJ1-5	TGTGCCAGCTCCGGGACAGGGGCCAATCAGCCCCAGCATTTT	CASSGTGANQPQHF
TRBV11-1	-	TRBD1	TRBJ2-6	TGTGCCAGCAGCCCACGGACAGGGGGCGTAATTGGGGCCAACGTCCTGACTTTC	CASSPRTGGVIGANVLTF
TRBV29-1	few	-	TRBJ2-1	TGCAGCGTTGTTGGGGACCCCTACAATGAGCAGTTCTTC	CSVVGDPYNEQFF
TRBV20-1	-	TRBD1	TRBJ2-5	TGCAGTGCTAGAGATGGGACAGGGAGTAGGGAGACCCAGTACTTC	CSARDGTGSRETQYF
TRBV6-5	few	TRBD1	TRBJ2-7	TGTGCCAGCAGTTACTCGAGTGGACAGGGAGGCTACGAGCAGTACTTC	CASSYSSGQGGYEQYF
TRBV7-2	few	-	TRBJ2-7	TGTGCCAGCAGCCCCCTCCAGGGGACCTACGAGCAGTACTTC	CASSPLQGTYEQYF
TRBV12-3/TRBV12-4	few	-	TRBJ2-3	TGTGCCAGCAGCTTAGGGGGGGGAGCGGATACGCAGTATTTT	CASSLGGGADTQYF
TRBV12-3/TRBV12-4	-	-	TRBJ2-2	TGTGCCAGCACCCTGGGGGGGGAGCTGTTTTTT	CASTLGGELFF
TRBV6-2/TRBV6-3	-	-	TRBJ2-1	TGTGCCAGCAGTACTCAAACCTTACGGGACGGAGGATACAATGAGCAGTTCTTC	CASSTQTLRDGGYNEQFF
TRBV7-2	few	-	TRBJ1-5	TGTGCCAGCAGCTGGGGGGTAAGCAATCAGCCCCAGCATTTT	CASSWGVSNQPQHF
TRBV20-1	few	TRBD2	TRBJ2-1	TGCAGTGCAAGACTAGCGGGAGGGCCTGATGAGCAGTTCTTC	CSARLAGGPDEQFF
TRBV28	few	-	TRBJ2-7	TGTGCCAGCAGTTCCCAGCGATCCGAGCAGTACTTC	CASSSQRSEQYF
TRBV7-2	few	TRBD2	TRBJ2-3	TGTGCCAGCAGCATAAGCCAACCGGGACTAGCGGTAGATACGCAGTATTTT	CASSISQPGLAVDTQYF
TRBV5-6	-	-	TRBJ1-5	TGTGCCAGCAGCTTATTATTTAGCAATCAGCCCCAGCATTTT	CASSLLFSNQPQHF
TRBV5-1	-	-	TRBJ2-5	TGCGCCAGCAGCCCCAACCGGGAAGAGACCCAGTACTTC	CASSPNREETQYF
TRBV7-9	-	-	TRBJ2-7	TGTGCCAGCAGCCCCAGCCGAGGAGGACGATTCTACGAGCAGTACTTC	CASSPSRGGRFYEQYF
TRBV5-1	few	TRBD1	TRBJ2-4	TGCGCCAGCAGCGCACTCCGGGACAGAAACATTCAGTACTTC	CASSALRDRNIQYF
TRBV20-1	-	TRBD2	TRBJ2-7	TGCAGTGCGGTCTCCGGGACTAGCGGGAGTAACGAGCAGTACTTC	CSAVSGTSGSNEQYF